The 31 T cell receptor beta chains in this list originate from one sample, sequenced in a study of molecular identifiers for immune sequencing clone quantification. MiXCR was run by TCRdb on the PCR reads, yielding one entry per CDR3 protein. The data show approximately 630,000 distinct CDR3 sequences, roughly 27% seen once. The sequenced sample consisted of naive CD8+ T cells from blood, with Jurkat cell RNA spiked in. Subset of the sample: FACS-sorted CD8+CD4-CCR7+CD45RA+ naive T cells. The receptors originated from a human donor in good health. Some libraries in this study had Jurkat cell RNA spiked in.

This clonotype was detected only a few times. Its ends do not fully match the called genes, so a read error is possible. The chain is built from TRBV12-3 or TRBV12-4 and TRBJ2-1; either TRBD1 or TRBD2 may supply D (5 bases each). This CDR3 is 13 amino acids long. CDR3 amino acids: CASSLEVGVWQFF. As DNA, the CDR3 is TGTGCCAGCAGCTTAGAGGTGGGGGTATGGCAGTTCTTC.

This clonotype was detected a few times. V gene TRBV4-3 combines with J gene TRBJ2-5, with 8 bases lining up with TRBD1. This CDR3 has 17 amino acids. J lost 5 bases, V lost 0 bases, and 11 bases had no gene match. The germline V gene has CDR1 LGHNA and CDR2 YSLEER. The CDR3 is CASSQDVSGQGRETQYF. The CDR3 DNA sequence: TGCGCCAGCAGCCAAGATGTGTCCGGACAGGGTAGGGAGACCCAGTACTTC.

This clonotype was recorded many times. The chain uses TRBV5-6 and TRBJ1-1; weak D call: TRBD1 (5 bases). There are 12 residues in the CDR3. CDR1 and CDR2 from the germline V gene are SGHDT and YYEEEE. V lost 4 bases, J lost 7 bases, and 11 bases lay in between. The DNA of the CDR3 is TGTGCCAGCAGCCAGGGCCCCGGTGAAGCTTTCTTT. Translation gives CASSQGPGEAFF.

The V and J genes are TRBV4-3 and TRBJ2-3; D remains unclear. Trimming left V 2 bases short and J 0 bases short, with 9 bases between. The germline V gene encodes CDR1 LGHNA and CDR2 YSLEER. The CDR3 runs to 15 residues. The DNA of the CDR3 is TGCGCCAGCAGCCAACGGACGCCCAGCACAGATACGCAGTATTTT. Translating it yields CASSQRTPSTDTQYF.

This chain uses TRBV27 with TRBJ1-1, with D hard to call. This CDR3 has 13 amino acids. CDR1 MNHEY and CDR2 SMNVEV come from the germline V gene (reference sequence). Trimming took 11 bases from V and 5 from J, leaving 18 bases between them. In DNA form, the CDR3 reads TGTGCCGGCACGAGCTCAGGATTTACTGAAGCTTTCTTT. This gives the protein CAGTSSGFTEAFF.

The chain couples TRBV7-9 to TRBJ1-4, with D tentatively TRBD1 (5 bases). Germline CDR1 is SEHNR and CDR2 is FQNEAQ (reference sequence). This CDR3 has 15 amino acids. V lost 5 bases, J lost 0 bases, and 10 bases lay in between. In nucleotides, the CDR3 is TGTGCCAGCAGCCTCTCGGGGGCAACTAATGAAAAACTGTTTTTT. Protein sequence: CASSLSGATNEKLFF.

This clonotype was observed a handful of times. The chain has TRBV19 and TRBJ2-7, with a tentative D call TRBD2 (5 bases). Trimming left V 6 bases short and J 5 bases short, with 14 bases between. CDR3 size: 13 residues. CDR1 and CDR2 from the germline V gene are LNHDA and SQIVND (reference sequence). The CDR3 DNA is TGTGCCAGTAGCCCGGTCGGGGTTGACGAGCAGTACTTC. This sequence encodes CASSPVGVDEQYF. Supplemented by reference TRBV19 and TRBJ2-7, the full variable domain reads DGGITQSPKYLFRKEGQNVTLSCEQNLNHDAMYWYRQDPGQGLRLIYYSQIVNDFQKGDIAEGYSVSREKKESFPLTVTSAQKNPTAFYLCASSPVGVDEQYFGPGTRLTVT.

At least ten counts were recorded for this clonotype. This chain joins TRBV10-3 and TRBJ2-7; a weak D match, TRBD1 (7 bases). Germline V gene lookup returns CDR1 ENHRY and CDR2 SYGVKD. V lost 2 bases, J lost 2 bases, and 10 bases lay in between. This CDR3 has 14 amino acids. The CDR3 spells CAISETRGAYEQYF. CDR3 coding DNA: TGTGCCATCAGTGAGACCAGGGGGGCCTACGAGCAGTACTTC.

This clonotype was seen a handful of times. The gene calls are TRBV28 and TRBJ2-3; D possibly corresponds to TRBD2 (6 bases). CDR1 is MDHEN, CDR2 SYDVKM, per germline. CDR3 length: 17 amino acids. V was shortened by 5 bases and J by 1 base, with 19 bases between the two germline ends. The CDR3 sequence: CASSLFGVGEGTDTQYF. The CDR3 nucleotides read TGTGCCAGCAGTCTCTTTGGGGTGGGGGAGGGCACAGATACGCAGTATTTT.

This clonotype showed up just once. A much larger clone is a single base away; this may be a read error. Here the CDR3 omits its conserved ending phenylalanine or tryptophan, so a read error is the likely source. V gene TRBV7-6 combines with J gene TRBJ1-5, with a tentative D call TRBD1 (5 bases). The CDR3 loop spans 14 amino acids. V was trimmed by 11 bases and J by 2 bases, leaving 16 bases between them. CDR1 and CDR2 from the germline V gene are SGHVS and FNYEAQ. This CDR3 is CAPYLGLRNQPQHI. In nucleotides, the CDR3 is TGTGCCCCCTACCTGGGACTTCGCAATCAGCCCCAGCATATT.

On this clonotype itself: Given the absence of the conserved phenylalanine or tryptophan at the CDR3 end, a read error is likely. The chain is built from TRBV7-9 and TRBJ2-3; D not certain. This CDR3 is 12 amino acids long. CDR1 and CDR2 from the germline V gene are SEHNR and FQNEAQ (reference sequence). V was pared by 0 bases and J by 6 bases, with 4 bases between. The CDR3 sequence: CASSLALDTQYL. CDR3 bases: TGTGCCAGCAGCTTAGCCCTCGATACGCAGTATCTT.

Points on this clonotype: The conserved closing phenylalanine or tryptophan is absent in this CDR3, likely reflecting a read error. The CDR3 DNA reads as TGTGCCAGCAGTTTCAGCTACGAGCAGTACCTC. Translation gives CASSFSYEQYL. The chain couples TRBV6-2 or TRBV6-3 to TRBJ2-7, with D unresolved. Germline V gene sequence: CDR1 MNHEY, CDR2 SVGEGT. The germline V and J ends were trimmed by 4 bases and 3 bases, with 4 bases remaining between them. This CDR3 is 11 amino acids long.

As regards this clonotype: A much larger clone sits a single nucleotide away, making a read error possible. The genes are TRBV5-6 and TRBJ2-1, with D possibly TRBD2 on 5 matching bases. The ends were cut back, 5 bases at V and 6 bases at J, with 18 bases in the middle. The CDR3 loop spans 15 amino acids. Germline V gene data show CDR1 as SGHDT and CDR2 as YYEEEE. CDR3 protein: CASSLSGAACNEQFF. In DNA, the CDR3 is TGTGCCAGCAGTCTCTCCGGAGCGGCCTGCAATGAGCAGTTCTTC.

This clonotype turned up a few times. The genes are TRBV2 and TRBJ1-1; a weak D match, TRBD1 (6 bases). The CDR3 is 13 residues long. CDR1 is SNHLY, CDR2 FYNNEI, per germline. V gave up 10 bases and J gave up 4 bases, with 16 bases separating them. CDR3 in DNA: TGTGCCACCAAGGCGGGGGGCTCCACTGAAGCTTTCTTT. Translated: CATKAGGSTEAFF.

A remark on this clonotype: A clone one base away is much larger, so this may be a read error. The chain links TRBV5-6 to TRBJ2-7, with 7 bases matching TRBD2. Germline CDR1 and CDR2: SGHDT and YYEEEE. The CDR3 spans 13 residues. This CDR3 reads CACSLPSGYEQYF. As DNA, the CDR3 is TGTGCCTGCAGCTTGCCTAGCGGCTACGAGCAGTACTTC. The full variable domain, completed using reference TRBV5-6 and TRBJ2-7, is DAGVTQSPTHLIKTRGQQVTLRCSPKSGHDTVSWYQQALGQGPQFIFQYYEEEERQRGNFPDRFSGHQFPNYSSELNVNALLLGDSALYLCACSLPSGYEQYFGPGTRLTVT.

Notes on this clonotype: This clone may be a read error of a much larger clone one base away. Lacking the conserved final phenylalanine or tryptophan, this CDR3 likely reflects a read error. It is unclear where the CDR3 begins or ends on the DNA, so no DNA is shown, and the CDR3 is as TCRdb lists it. The CDR3 sequence is CASSYSSNFPGLVTL. This rearrangement joins TRBV6-5 to TRBJ1-2; TRBD1, the table's D call, was not compared with the DNA. Germline CDR1 and CDR2: MNHEY and SVGAGI. The CDR3 is 15 amino acids long, termini counted.

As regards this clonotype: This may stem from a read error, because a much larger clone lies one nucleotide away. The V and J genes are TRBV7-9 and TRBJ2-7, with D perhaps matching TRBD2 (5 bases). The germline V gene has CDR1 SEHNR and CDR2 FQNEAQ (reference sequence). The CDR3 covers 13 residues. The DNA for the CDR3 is TGTGCCAGCACCCTTGGGAGTCGCTACGAGCAGAACTTC. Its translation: CASTLGSRYEQNF.

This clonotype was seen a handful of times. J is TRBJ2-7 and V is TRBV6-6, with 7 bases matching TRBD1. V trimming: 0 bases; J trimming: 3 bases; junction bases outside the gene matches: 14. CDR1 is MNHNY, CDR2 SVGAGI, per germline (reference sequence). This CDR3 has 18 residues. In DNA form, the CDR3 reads TGTGCCAGCAGTTACTCGATAGGGTGGTCAGGGGGAATCTACGAGCAGTACTTC. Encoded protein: CASSYSIGWSGGIYEQYF.

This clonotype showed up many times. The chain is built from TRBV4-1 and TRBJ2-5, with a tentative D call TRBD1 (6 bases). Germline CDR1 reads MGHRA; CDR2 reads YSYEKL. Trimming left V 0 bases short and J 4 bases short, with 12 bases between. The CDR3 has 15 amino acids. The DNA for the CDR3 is TGCGCCAGCAGCCAAGATAAGGGGGACGCAGAGACCCAGTACTTC. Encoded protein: CASSQDKGDAETQYF.

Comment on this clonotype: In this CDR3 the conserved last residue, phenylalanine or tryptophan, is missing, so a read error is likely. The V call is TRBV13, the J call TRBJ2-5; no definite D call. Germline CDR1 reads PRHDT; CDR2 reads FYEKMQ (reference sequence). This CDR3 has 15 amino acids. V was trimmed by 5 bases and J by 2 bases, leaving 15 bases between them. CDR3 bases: TGTGCCAGCAGCCCAGAAAGGACCCTTCAAGAGACCCAGTACTCC. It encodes CASSPERTLQETQYS.

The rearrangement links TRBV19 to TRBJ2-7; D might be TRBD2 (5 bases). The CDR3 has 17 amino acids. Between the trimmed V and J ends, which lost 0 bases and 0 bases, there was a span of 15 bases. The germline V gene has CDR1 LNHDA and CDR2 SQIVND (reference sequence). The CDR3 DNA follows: TGTGCCAGTAGTATAGATTCCACAGTCCGGGGCTCCTACGAGCAGTACTTC. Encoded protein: CASSIDSTVRGSYEQYF.

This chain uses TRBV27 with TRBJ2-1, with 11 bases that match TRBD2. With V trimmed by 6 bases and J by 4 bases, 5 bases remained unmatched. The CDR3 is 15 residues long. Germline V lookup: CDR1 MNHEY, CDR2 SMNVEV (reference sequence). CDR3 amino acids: CASRIAGGIYNEQFF. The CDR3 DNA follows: TGTGCCAGCAGGATAGCGGGAGGGATTTACAATGAGCAGTTCTTC.

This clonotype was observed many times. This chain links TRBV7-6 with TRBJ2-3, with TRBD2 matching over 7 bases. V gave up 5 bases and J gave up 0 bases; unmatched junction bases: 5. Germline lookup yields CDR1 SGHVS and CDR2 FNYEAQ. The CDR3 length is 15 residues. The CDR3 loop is CASSPGLPSTDTQYF. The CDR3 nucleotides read TGTGCCAGCAGCCCGGGACTACCGAGCACAGATACGCAGTATTTT.

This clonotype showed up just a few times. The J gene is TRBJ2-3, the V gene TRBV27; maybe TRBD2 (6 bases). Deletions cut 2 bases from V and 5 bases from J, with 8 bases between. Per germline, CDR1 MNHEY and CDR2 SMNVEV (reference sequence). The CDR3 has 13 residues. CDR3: CASSLGGRDTQYF. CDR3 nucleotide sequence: TGTGCCAGCAGTTTAGGGGGGAGAGATACGCAGTATTTT.

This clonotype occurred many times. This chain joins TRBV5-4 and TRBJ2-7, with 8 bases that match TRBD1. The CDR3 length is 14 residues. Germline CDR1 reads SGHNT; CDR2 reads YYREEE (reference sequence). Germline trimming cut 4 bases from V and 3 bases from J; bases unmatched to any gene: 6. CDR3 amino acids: CASSPGQGLYEQYF. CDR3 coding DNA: TGTGCCAGCAGCCCCGGACAGGGACTCTACGAGCAGTACTTC.

Here the CDR3 reads CASSPAPGQGAGGYTF. CDR3 sequence (DNA): TGTGCCAGCAGTCCCGCCCCAGGCCAGGGGGCGGGTGGCTACACCTTC. The chain combines TRBV12-3 or TRBV12-4 with TRBJ1-2, with 8 nucleotides matching TRBD1. The ends lost 5 bases at V and 7 bases at J; junction bases unmatched: 15. The CDR3 consists of 16 residues.

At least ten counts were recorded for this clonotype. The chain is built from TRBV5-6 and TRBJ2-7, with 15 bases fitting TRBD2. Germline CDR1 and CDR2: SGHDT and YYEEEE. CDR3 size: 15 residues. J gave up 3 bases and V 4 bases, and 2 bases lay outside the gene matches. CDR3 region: CASSAGLAGGYEQYF. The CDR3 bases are TGTGCCAGCAGCGCGGGACTAGCGGGAGGCTACGAGCAGTACTTC. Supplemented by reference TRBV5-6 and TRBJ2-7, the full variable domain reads DAGVTQSPTHLIKTRGQQVTLRCSPKSGHDTVSWYQQALGQGPQFIFQYYEEEERQRGNFPDRFSGHQFPNYSSELNVNALLLGDSALYLCASSAGLAGGYEQYFGPGTRLTVT.

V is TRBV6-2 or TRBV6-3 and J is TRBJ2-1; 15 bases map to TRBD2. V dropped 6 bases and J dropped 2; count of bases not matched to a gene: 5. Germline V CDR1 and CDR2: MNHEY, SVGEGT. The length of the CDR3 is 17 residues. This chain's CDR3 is CASRAGLAGGTYNEQFF. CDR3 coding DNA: TGTGCCAGCAGAGCGGGACTAGCGGGGGGTACCTACAATGAGCAGTTCTTC.

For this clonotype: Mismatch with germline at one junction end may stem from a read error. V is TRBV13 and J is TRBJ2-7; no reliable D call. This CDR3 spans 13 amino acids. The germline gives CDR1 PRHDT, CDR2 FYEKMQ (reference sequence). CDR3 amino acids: CASSPTPGYERYF. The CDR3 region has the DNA TGTGCCAGCAGCCCCACCCCGGGTTACGAGCGGTACTTC.

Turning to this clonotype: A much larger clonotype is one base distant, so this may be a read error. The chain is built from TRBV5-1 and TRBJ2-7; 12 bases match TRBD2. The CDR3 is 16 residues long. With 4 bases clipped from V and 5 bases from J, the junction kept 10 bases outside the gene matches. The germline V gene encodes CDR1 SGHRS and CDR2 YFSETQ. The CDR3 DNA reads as TGCGCCAGCAGCCCTGTCTGGACTAGCGGGGTCGACGAGCAGTACTTC. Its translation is CASSPVWTSGVDEQYF.

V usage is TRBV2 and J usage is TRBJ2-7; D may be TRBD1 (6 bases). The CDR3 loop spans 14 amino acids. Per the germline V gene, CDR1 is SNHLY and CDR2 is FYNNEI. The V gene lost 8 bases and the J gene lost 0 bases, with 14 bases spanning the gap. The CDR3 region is CASRIQGSSYEQYF. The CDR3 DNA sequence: TGTGCCAGCCGAATTCAGGGGAGCTCCTACGAGCAGTACTTC.